These T cell receptor beta chains were read from a single sample in a study of shared clonotypes between healthy human individuals. Profiling relied on immunoSEQ multiplex PCR, and the TCRdb table lists in-frame clones only, not all of them. The table records 450,000 to 700,000 clones, just under 97% of them present only once. The sequenced sample consisted of naive CD8+ T cells sorted from blood. The receptor source for this set is a woman in her twenties or thirties in good health. The CDR3 runs from the conserved cysteine through the conserved F or W. Each record gives: clone size, J gene, V gene, D gene, CDR3 protein, CDR3 DNA. A D gene is named only where the DNA matches it firmly. Rows give clone size only sometimes, using once, few, many, or a class for an expanded clone.

>NA|TRBJ2-5|TRBV4-1|NA
CASSHYRQTQETQYF
TGCGCCAGCAGCCATTACCGACAGACCCAAGAGACCCAGTACTTC
>NA|TRBJ2-7|TRBV30|NA
CAWSLISYEQYF
TGTGCCTGGAGCCTTATATCCTACGAGCAGTACTTC
>NA|TRBJ1-4|TRBV30|NA
CAWSGTGMKPEKLFF
TGTGCCTGGAGCGGGACGGGGATGAAGCCGGAAAAACTGTTTTTT
>NA|TRBJ2-7|TRBV2|NA
CASSELGTGSSYEQYF
TGTGCCAGCAGTGAACTTGGAACAGGGAGCTCCTACGAGCAGTACTTC
>NA|TRBJ2-5|TRBV4-1|TRBD2
CASSPRLARETQYF
TGCGCCAGCAGCCCTCGACTAGCGCGAGAGACCCAGTACTTC
>NA|TRBJ2-3|TRBV28|TRBD2
CASSDIAGFADTQYF
TGTGCCAGCAGTGATATAGCGGGATTTGCAGATACGCAGTATTTT
>NA|TRBJ1-2|TRBV27|NA
CASSVGIGYGYTF
TGTGCCAGCAGTGTGGGGATCGGCTATGGCTACACCTTC
>NA|TRBJ2-5|TRBV6-1|TRBD2
CASSLAGGRETQYF
TGTGCCAGCAGTCTAGCGGGAGGGAGAGAGACCCAGTACTTC
>NA|TRBJ2-2|TRBV30|NA
CAYTDTANTGELFF
TGTGCCTACACCGACACCGCGAACACCGGGGAGCTGTTTTTT
>NA|TRBJ2-3|TRBV5-6|TRBD2
CASSWGLAGSTDTQYF
TGTGCCAGCAGCTGGGGACTAGCGGGGTCTACAGATACGCAGTATTTT
>once|TRBJ1-5|TRBV28|NA
CASSSGTAGDQPQHF
TGTGCCAGCAGTTCCGGGACGGCGGGAGATCAGCCCCAGCATTTT
>NA|TRBJ2-5|TRBV28|NA
CASSFVIGGETQYF
TGTGCCAGCAGTTTTGTGATTGGGGGAGAGACCCAGTACTTC
>NA|TRBJ2-7|TRBV19|TRBD1
CASSIDGTESYEQYF
TGTGCCAGTAGTATAGATGGGACAGAGTCCTACGAGCAGTACTTC
>NA|TRBJ2-7|TRBV14|NA
CASSSSSSDRPYEQYF
TGTGCCAGCAGCTCATCTTCCTCGGACAGACCCTACGAGCAGTACTTC
>NA|TRBJ2-5|TRBV28|TRBD2
CASSLAGDTTQYF
TGTGCCAGCAGCCTAGCGGGAGATACGACCCAGTACTTC
>once|TRBJ2-1|TRBV4-2|NA
CASSTNYNEQFF
TGTGCCAGCAGCACCAACTACAATGAGCAGTTCTTC
>NA|TRBJ2-3|TRBV7-6|NA
CASSARVDTQYF
TGTGCCAGCAGCGCCCGCGTGGATACGCAGTATTTT
>NA|TRBJ2-1|TRBV4-1|NA
CASSQAVPLGDEQFF
TGCGCCAGCAGCCAAGCCGTTCCTCTAGGGGATGAGCAGTTCTTC
>NA|TRBJ2-2|TRBV30|NA
CAWGDGELFF
TGTGCCTGGGGGGACGGGGAGCTGTTTTTT
>NA|TRBJ2-3|TRBV7-2|NA
CASSLEFGVGGVNTQYF
TGTGCCAGCAGCTTAGAGTTCGGGGTGGGAGGTGTAAATACGCAGTATTTT
>NA|TRBJ2-7|TRBV11-2|TRBD2
CACRRLAGVEQYF
TGTGCCTGCCGCAGACTAGCGGGAGTTGAGCAGTACTTC
>NA|TRBJ1-5|TRBV28|TRBD1
CASEGQGVLYSNQPQHF
TGTGCCAGCGAGGGTCAGGGGGTTCTGTATAGCAATCAGCCCCAGCATTTT
>NA|TRBJ2-7|TRBV7-9|NA
CASSLVSNEQYF
TGTGCCAGCAGCTTAGTAAGTAACGAGCAGTACTTC
>NA|TRBJ1-1|TRBV29-1|TRBD1
CSVESRDRGLRGDTEAFF
TGCAGCGTTGAAAGCCGGGACAGGGGTCTAAGGGGCGACACTGAAGCTTTCTTT
>NA|TRBJ2-7|TRBV4-1|NA
CASSQGQGTYEQYF
TGCGCCAGCAGCCAAGGCCAGGGCACCTACGAGCAGTACTTC
>NA|TRBJ2-3|TRBV27|TRBD1
CASSFGTDSSTDTQYF
TGTGCCAGCAGTTTCGGGACAGACTCTAGCACAGATACGCAGTATTTT
>NA|TRBJ2-7|TRBV7-8|NA
CASSLEYRRGVGYEQYF
TGTGCCAGCAGCTTAGAATACCGGAGGGGAGTAGGCTACGAGCAGTACTTC
>NA|TRBJ1-5|TRBV6-4|NA
CASSDSEGPRGGQPQHF
TGTGCCAGCAGTGACTCCGAGGGGCCCCGGGGCGGCCAGCCCCAGCATTTT
>NA|TRBJ1-2|TRBV4-1|TRBD1
CASTDRVLDYGYTF
TGCGCCAGCACCGACAGGGTTTTAGACTATGGCTACACCTTC
>once|TRBJ2-7|TRBV2|NA
CASSEGQVLDYEQYF
TGTGCCAGCAGTGAAGGACAGGTTCTCGACTACGAGCAGTACTTC
>NA|TRBJ2-7|TRBV11-1|NA
CASSLAPSSYEQYF
TGTGCCAGCAGCTTGGCCCCCAGTTCCTACGAGCAGTACTTC
>NA|TRBJ2-5|TRBV19|NA
CATRTESTRQETQYF
TGTGCCACCAGGACGGAGTCGACCCGTCAAGAGACCCAGTACTTC
>NA|TRBJ1-5|TRBV19|NA
CASTPGVHSNQPQHF
TGTGCCAGTACCCCGGGGGTCCATAGCAATCAGCCCCAGCATTTT
>once|TRBJ2-1|TRBV2|TRBD2
CASDSGSSYNEQFF
TGTGCCAGCGATAGCGGGAGCTCCTACAATGAGCAGTTCTTC
>NA|TRBJ1-6|TRBV19|NA
CASIRGALYSPLHF
TGTGCCAGTATTCGGGGGGCGCTTTATTCACCCCTCCACTTT
>once|TRBJ1-4|TRBV13|NA
CASSTGLDEKLFF
TGTGCCAGCAGCACAGGACTTGATGAAAAACTGTTTTTT
>NA|TRBJ2-6|TRBV5-4|NA
CASSFPGSGANVLTF
TGTGCCAGCAGCTTCCCAGGGTCCGGGGCCAACGTCCTGACTTTC
>NA|TRBJ2-1|TRBV5-1|NA
CASSPWSSAPEQFF
TGCGCCAGCAGCCCCTGGAGTTCCGCCCCGGAGCAGTTCTTC
>NA|TRBJ2-5|TRBV28|TRBD1
CASTKSGTGTPSQETQYF
TGTGCCAGCACCAAATCCGGGACAGGGACCCCCTCTCAAGAGACCCAGTACTTC
>few|TRBJ1-5|TRBV21-1|NA
CASRGHRPRQPQHF
TGTGCCAGCCGAGGGCACAGGCCCCGACAGCCCCAGCATTTT
>NA|TRBJ1-5|TRBV11-2|TRBD1
CASRKTGEGQPQHF
TGTGCCAGCAGGAAAACAGGGGAGGGGCAGCCCCAGCATTTT
>NA|TRBJ1-1|TRBV2|TRBD1
CASSAGTGAAMNTEAFF
TGTGCCAGCAGTGCCGGGACAGGTGCGGCGATGAACACTGAAGCTTTCTTT
>NA|TRBJ2-1|TRBV11-1|TRBD1
CASSLGDSSQFF
TGTGCCAGCAGCCTGGGGGACAGTTCGCAGTTCTTC